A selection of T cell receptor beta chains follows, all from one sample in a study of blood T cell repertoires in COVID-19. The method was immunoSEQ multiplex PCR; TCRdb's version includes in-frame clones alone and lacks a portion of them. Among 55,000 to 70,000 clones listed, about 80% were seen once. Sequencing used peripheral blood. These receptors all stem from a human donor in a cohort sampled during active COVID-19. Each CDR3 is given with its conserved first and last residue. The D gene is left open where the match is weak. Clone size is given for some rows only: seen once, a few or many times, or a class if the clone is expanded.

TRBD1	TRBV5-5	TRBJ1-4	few	CASSPQGAVDEKLFF	TGTGCCAGCAGCCCCCAGGGGGCCGTCGATGAAAAACTGTTTTTT
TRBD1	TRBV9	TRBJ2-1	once	CASSVAGQGASYNEQFF	TGTGCCAGCAGCGTAGCAGGTCAGGGGGCGTCCTACAATGAGCAGTTCTTC
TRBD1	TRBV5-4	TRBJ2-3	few	CASRPQVEGADTQYF	TGTGCCAGCAGACCTCAGGTTGAGGGGGCGGATACGCAGTATTTT
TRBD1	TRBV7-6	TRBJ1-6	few	CASSPTGGVDSPLHF	TGTGCCAGCAGCCCCACAGGGGGCGTCGATTCACCCCTCCACTTT
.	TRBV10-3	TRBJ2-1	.	CAISENRASYNEQFF	TGTGCCATCAGTGAGAACAGGGCTAGTTACAATGAGCAGTTCTTC
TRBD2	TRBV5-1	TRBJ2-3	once	CASSSLAGASTDTQYF	TGCGCCAGCAGCTCCTTAGCGGGAGCTAGCACAGATACGCAGTATTTT
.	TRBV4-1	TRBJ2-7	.	CASSQGGRVEYEQYF	TGCGCCAGCAGCCAAGGAGGCAGGGTGGAATACGAGCAGTACTTC
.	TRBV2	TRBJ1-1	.	CASRYGGLTEAFF	TGTGCCAGCCGGTACGGGGGGCTCACTGAAGCTTTCTTT
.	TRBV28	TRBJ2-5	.	CASSLYGQQETQYF	TGTGCCAGCAGTCTCTACGGACAGCAAGAGACCCAGTACTTC
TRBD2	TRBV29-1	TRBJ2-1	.	CSVGATAGANNEQFF	TGCAGCGTTGGGGCGACTGCGGGAGCCAACAATGAGCAGTTCTTC
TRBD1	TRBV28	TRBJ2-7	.	CASSGLTGGHEQYF	TGTGCCAGCAGTGGTTTGACAGGGGGCCACGAGCAGTACTTC
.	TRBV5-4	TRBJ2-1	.	CASSGSGISYNEQFF	TGTGCCAGCAGCGGTAGCGGCATCTCCTACAATGAGCAGTTCTTC
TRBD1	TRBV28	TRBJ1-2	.	CASRNPGQTFWGYTF	TGTGCCAGCAGGAACCCGGGACAGACCTTCTGGGGCTACACCTTC
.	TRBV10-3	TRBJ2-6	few	CAISDGQSGANVLTF	TGTGCCATCAGTGATGGACAGTCCGGGGCCAACGTCCTGACTTTC
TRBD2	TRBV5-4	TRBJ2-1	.	CASSNPSGEYNEQFF	TGTGCCAGCAGCAATCCTAGCGGGGAATACAATGAGCAGTTCTTC
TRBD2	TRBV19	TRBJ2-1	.	CASSIGGSGRVFF	TGTGCCAGTAGTATAGGTGGTAGCGGGAGGGTGTTCTTC
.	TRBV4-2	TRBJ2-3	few	CASSPRTTFDTDTQYF	TGTGCCAGCAGCCCTCGGACAACTTTCGACACAGATACGCAGTATTTT
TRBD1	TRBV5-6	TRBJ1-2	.	CASSLILGQGDGYTF	TGTGCCAGCAGCTTGATTCTGGGACAGGGGGATGGCTACACCTTC
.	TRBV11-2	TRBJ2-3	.	CASSLLSFTDTQYF	TGTGCCAGCAGCCTACTGTCATTCACAGATACGCAGTATTTT
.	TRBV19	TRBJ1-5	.	CASKTVYSGNQPQHF	TGTGCCAGTAAGACGGTGTATAGCGGCAATCAGCCCCAGCATTTT
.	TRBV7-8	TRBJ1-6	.	CASSSDRQTGYNSPLHF	TGTGCCAGCAGCTCCGACCGCCAGACAGGTTATAATTCACCCCTCCACTTT
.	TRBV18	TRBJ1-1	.	CASSPFPAGEVNTEAFF	TGTGCCAGCTCACCATTTCCGGCCGGGGAGGTCAACACTGAAGCTTTCTTT
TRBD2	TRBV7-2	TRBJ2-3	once	CASSLGTSEDTQYF	TGTGCCAGCAGCTTAGGGACTAGCGAAGATACGCAGTATTTT
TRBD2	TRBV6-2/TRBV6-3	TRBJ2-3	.	CASSRGLAGATDTQYF	TGTGCCAGCAGTCGCGGACTAGCGGGGGCGACAGATACGCAGTATTTT
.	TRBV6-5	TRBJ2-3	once	CASSYGRVTDTQYF	TGTGCCAGCAGTTACGGGCGGGTGACAGATACGCAGTATTTT